The 24 T cell receptor beta chains reported below all come from one sample, sequenced in a study of T cell clones after liver transplantation (dated by TCRdb to about 2019). The meaning of the sample's time point label: pre-transplant. Library method: the immunoSEQ multiplex PCR assay. TCRdb took this table from immuneACCESS and kept in-frame rearrangements with V and J called. Such tables lack part of the clones; where checked against another copy, unresolved V genes explain under half of the gap, and the rest is unexplained. Here the sample has around 7,500 clones; less than 75% occur a single time. The ten most abundant clones make up about a quarter of the sample. The sequences come from CD8+ T cells from blood, collected before liver transplant. The receptor set was obtained from a human donor who received a liver transplant.

The chain employs TRBV11-2 and TRBJ2-1; D is perhaps TRBD1 (6 bases). Germline CDR1 reads SGHAT; CDR2 reads FQNNGV. The CDR3 spans 14 residues. V lost 2 bases, J lost 6 bases, and 11 bases lay in between. The CDR3: CASSLSTGINEQFF. CDR3 nucleotide sequence: TGTGCCAGCAGCTTATCCACAGGGATCAATGAGCAGTTCTTC.

The rearrangement joins TRBV9 to TRBJ2-3; no clear D. V shed 4 bases and J shed 1 base, with 13 bases lying between them. The CDR3 loop spans 15 amino acids. Germline values: CDR1 SGDLS, CDR2 YYNGEE. CDR3 in amino acids: CASSLRVEGTDTQYF. Written as DNA, the CDR3 is TGTGCCAGCAGCCTTCGAGTAGAAGGCACAGATACGCAGTATTTT.

This rearrangement joins TRBV2 to TRBJ2-5, with 9 bases fitting TRBD2. This CDR3 has 16 amino acids. V gave up 4 bases and J gave up 5 bases; unmatched junction bases: 11. The germline V gene has CDR1 SNHLY and CDR2 FYNNEI. Written as DNA, the CDR3 is TGTGCCAGCAGTGGCTTCGGCGGGGGGGCTCGGGAGACCCAGTACTTC. Translating gives CASSGFGGGARETQYF.

The chain joins TRBV2 to TRBJ1-5, with D possibly matching TRBD1 (6 bases). The V and J ends lost 7 bases and 2 bases respectively, with 18 bases between them. The germline V gene encodes CDR1 SNHLY and CDR2 FYNNEI. The CDR3 runs to 16 residues. The CDR3 DNA reads TGTGCCAGCATGGGACACTTTAGTGGGGGCAATCAGCCCCAGCATTTT. Its translation: CASMGHFSGGNQPQHF.

In this sample, this clone turned up a few times. The chain carries TRBV6-5 and TRBJ2-3, with unresolved D. The V end was cut by 0 bases, the J end by 1 base, with 2 bases between. CDR1 is MNHEY and CDR2 is SVGAGI in the germline V gene. This CDR3 comprises 13 residues. The CDR3 region is CASSYSGTDTQYF. CDR3 nucleotides: TGTGCCAGCAGTTACTCAGGCACAGATACGCAGTATTTT.

The V and J genes are TRBV6-5 and TRBJ1-2; possible D gene TRBD1, 5 bases. V lost 4 bases to trimming and J lost 5 bases, with 14 bases between them. The V gene's germline CDR1 is MNHEY and CDR2 SVGAGI. This CDR3 spans 14 amino acids. The CDR3 region has the DNA TGTGCCAGCAGTTCACGGGGGGTCGAGTATGGCTACACCTTC. Its protein is CASSSRGVEYGYTF.

The genes are TRBV11-3 and TRBJ2-3; the D is unclear. V was cut by 6 bases and J by 0 bases, with 10 bases left in between. This CDR3 region has 14 residues. The V gene's germline CDR1 is SGHNT and CDR2 YENEEA. CDR3 sequence reads: CASSRMTSTDTQYF. DNA for the CDR3: TGTGCCAGCAGTCGAATGACTAGCACAGATACGCAGTATTTT.

The V and J genes are TRBV15 and TRBJ2-3, with 7 bases identical to TRBD2. V lost 1 base and J lost 0; bases outside the gene matches: 4. Germline loops: CDR1 LNHNV, CDR2 YYDKDF (reference sequence). This CDR3 spans 16 amino acids. DNA of the CDR3: TGTGCCACCAGCAGAGGGGAGGGTGAAAGCACAGATACGCAGTATTTT. It codes for CATSRGEGESTDTQYF.

The V gene is TRBV5-1, the J gene TRBJ2-1, with D possibly being TRBD2 (5 bases). This CDR3 has 14 residues. Trimming took 2 bases from V and 5 from J, leaving 11 bases between them. Germline-derived CDR1 and CDR2 are SGHRS and YFSETQ. CDR3 in amino acids: CASSFEDLHNEQFF. The CDR3 DNA is TGCGCCAGCAGCTTTGAGGACTTACACAATGAGCAGTTCTTC.

By sample share, this clone is medium-sized (0.01 to 0.1%). The V and J genes are TRBV7-6 and TRBJ2-7, with 8 nucleotides matching TRBD1. V lost 5 bases, J lost 3 bases, and 6 bases stayed unmatched. The CDR3 sequence is 14 residues long. Germline CDR1 SGHVS, CDR2 FNYEAQ. CDR3 loop: CASSPGGAGYEQYF. Here the CDR3 DNA reads TGTGCCAGCAGCCCAGGGGGCGCCGGCTACGAGCAGTACTTC.

The gene calls are TRBV7-9 and TRBJ2-7; 7 nucleotides line up with TRBD1. With V trimmed by 5 bases and J by 3 bases, 7 bases remained unmatched. The germline gives CDR1 SEHNR, CDR2 FQNEAQ (reference sequence). This CDR3 has 14 amino acids. The CDR3 region is CASSPPTGIYEQYF. The CDR3 DNA reads as TGTGCCAGCAGCCCCCCGACAGGGATCTACGAGCAGTACTTC.

The chain couples TRBV6-5 to TRBJ2-7; the D gene is possibly TRBD1 (6 bases). Germline V gene sequence: CDR1 MNHEY, CDR2 SVGAGI. There are 15 residues in the CDR3. The V end was cut by 6 bases, the J end by 9 bases, with 24 bases between. CDR3 protein: CASSPSQGLGKGQYF. For the CDR3, the DNA is TGTGCCAGCAGCCCATCCCAGGGGTTAGGGAAGGGGCAGTACTTC.

The chain is built from TRBV19 and TRBJ2-7; D might be TRBD1 (6 bases). CDR1 and CDR2 from the germline V gene are LNHDA and SQIVND (reference sequence). The ends were cut back, 3 bases at V and 2 bases at J, with 20 bases in the middle. This CDR3 is 17 amino acids long. The DNA for the CDR3 is TGTGCCAGTAGTATGGGGACACCGGGACATATACCCTACGAGCAGTACTTC. Amino acids: CASSMGTPGHIPYEQYF.

This clone has more than one count but fewer than ten. The chain uses TRBV15 and TRBJ1-1; no definite D call. CDR1 is LNHNV and CDR2 is YYDKDF in the germline V gene (reference sequence). Deletions cut 0 bases from V and 2 bases from J, with 4 bases between. CDR3 size: 13 residues. In DNA, the CDR3 is TGTGCCACCAGCAGAGAAGTTAACACTGAAGCTTTCTTT. Protein: CATSREVNTEAFF.

The V call is TRBV10-3, the J call TRBJ2-7, with unresolved D. Trimming left V 2 bases short and J 5 bases short, with 4 bases between. CDR3 size: 11 residues. The germline CDR1 and CDR2 sequences are ENHRY and SYGVKD. For the CDR3, the DNA is TGTGCCATCAGTGAGGGACACGAGCAGTACGTC. It yields the protein CAISEGHEQYV.

The rearrangement uses TRBV6-5 and TRBJ2-7; 11 bases are shared with TRBD2. V was clipped by 3 bases and J by 9 bases; unmatched bases: 7. This CDR3 is built from 14 residues. Per germline, CDR1 MNHEY and CDR2 SVGAGI. The CDR3 nucleotides read TGTGCCAGCAGTTATCCTAGCGGGAGGCCAGGGCAGTACGTC. It specifies CASSYPSGRPGQYV.

V gene TRBV6-6 combines with J gene TRBJ2-3; TRBD2 aligns across 9 bases. Trimming took 1 base from V and 2 from J; bases not matched to a gene: 4. This CDR3 has 16 amino acids. The germline CDR1 and CDR2 sequences are MNHNY and SVGAGI (reference sequence). CDR3 protein: CASSYFSGGVTDTQYF. As DNA, the CDR3 is TGTGCCAGCAGTTACTTTAGCGGGGGAGTCACAGATACGCAGTATTTT.

The chain uses TRBV4-1 and TRBJ2-5; 8 bases are a match to TRBD2. This CDR3 spans 16 amino acids. CDR1 and CDR2 from the germline V gene are MGHRA and YSYEKL. Trimming took 0 bases from V and 5 from J; bases not matched to a gene: 8. The CDR3 DNA sequence: TGCGCCAGCAGCCAAGAATTGGCGGGGGGCCGGGAGACCCAGTACTTC. Protein: CASSQELAGGRETQYF.

The rearrangement uses TRBV7-6 and TRBJ2-3; 7 nucleotides align to TRBD1. Germline CDR1 and CDR2: SGHVS and FNYEAQ. This CDR3 has 15 residues. The V segment lost 1 base and the J segment 2 bases; nucleotides outside the gene matches: 3. CDR3 sequence reads: CASSLVTGFTDTQYF. Written as DNA, the CDR3 is TGTGCCAGCAGCTTAGTGACAGGGTTCACAGATACGCAGTATTTT.

V gene TRBV5-5 combines with J gene TRBJ2-2; 8 bases fit TRBD1. The CDR3 has 16 amino acids. Trimming took 1 base from V and 3 from J; bases not matched to a gene: 5. From germline, CDR1 is SGHKS and CDR2 YYEKEE (reference sequence). The CDR3 nucleotides are TGTGCCAGCAGCTTGCTCCTGGGACAGGACACCGGGGAGCTGTTTTTT. Amino acid sequence: CASSLLLGQDTGELFF.

The J gene is TRBJ1-4, the V gene TRBV19, with D unresolved. Germline CDR1 reads LNHDA; CDR2 reads SQIVND (reference sequence). This CDR3 is 18 amino acids long. Between the trimmed V and J ends, which lost 5 bases and 0 bases, there was a span of 19 bases. The CDR3 bases are TGTGCCAGTAGTCGCAGATACCCTATAGCGGCAACTAATGAAAAACTGTTTTTT. As protein: CASSRRYPIAATNEKLFF.

The chain has TRBV9 and TRBJ2-7; D gene uncertain. In germline, CDR1 is SGDLS, CDR2 YYNGEE. The CDR3 loop spans 15 amino acids. V was clipped by 0 bases and J by 0 bases, with 10 bases between them. In DNA, the CDR3 is TGTGCCAGCAGCGTAGGTCAGGCCAGCTCCTACGAGCAGTACTTC. Translated: CASSVGQASSYEQYF.

V and J are TRBV5-1 and TRBJ2-5; possibly TRBD1 for D (6 bases). CDR1 is SGHRS, CDR2 YFSETQ, per germline. The CDR3 is made up of 16 amino acids. Trimming stripped 0 bases from V and 5 bases from J, with 17 bases between. This chain's CDR3 is CASSLEGSGAGETQYF. CDR3 DNA: TGCGCCAGCAGCTTGGAAGGTTCAGGGGCAGGGGAGACCCAGTACTTC.

This chain connects TRBV7-2 to TRBJ2-2; D is uncertain. The CDR3 is 12 amino acids. Per the germline V gene, CDR1 is SGHTA and CDR2 is FQGNSA. V dropped 4 bases and J dropped 5 bases, with 5 bases sitting between them. The CDR3 loop reads CASSWPTGELFF. The CDR3 nucleotides read TGTGCCAGCAGCTGGCCGACCGGGGAGCTGTTTTTT.